The present T cell receptor beta chain was sequenced within a study of blood T cell repertoires in COVID-19. Germline V lookup: CDR1 SNHLY, CDR2 FYNNEI. The V end lost 2 bases, the J end lost 1 base, and 11 bases lay between the germline ends. The CDR3 length is 15 residues. Repertoires were generated with immunoSEQ multiplex PCR, while TCRdb's copy carries only in-frame clones and drops some. The repertoire holds roughly 230,000 clones, with roughly 84% as singletons. This clonotype was sampled from a man aged 35-49 years with acute or convalescent COVID-19. J is TRBJ1-1 and V is TRBV2; no firm D call. The sequencing sample was made of peripheral blood. The CDR3 region is CASSEWEIENTEAFF. CDR3 nucleotide sequence: TGTGCCAGCAGTGAATGGGAGATTGAGAACACTGAAGCTTTCTTT.